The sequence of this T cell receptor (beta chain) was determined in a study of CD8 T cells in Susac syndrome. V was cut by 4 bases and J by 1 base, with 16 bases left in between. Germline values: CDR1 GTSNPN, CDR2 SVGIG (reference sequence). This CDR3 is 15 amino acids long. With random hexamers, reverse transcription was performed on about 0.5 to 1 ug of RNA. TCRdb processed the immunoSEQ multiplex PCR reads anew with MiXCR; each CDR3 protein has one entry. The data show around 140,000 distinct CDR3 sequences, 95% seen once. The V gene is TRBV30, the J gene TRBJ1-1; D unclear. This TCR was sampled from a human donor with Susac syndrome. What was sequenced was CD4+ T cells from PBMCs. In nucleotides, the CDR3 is TGTGCCTGGACACGGGCCACCCGACGGAACACTGAAGCTTTCTTT. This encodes CAWTRATRRNTEAFF.